This T cell receptor (beta chain) was observed in a study of blood T cell repertoires in COVID-19. CDR3 length: 14 amino acids. Germline values: CDR1 MNHNS, CDR2 SASEGT. Trimming shortened V by 1 base and J by 6 bases, and 13 bases separated the two germline ends. Here immunoSEQ multiplex PCR was the method, and the copy in TCRdb shows in-frame clones only, minus some. The data show about 150,000 clones, about 80% seen once. The chain carries TRBV6-1 and TRBJ2-7; the D gene is possibly TRBD2 (6 bases). Sequencing was performed on peripheral blood. This clonotype originated in a man aged 60 to 69 with acute or convalescent COVID-19. The CDR3 protein is CASSEGRGSGEQYF. CDR3 bases: TGTGCCAGCAGTGAAGGGCGGGGATCGGGCGAGCAGTACTTC.